The source of this TCR beta chain is a study of OX40 agonist ivuxolimab in advanced cancers. Notes on the study in general: Certain nonresponders additionally had low normalized T-cell clonal expansion.

V lost 5 bases, J lost 0 bases, and 7 bases lay in between. Germline V gives CDR1 SEHNR, CDR2 FQNEAQ (reference sequence). CDR3 length: 13 residues. Patients who had autoimmune disease history or got systemic immunosuppression were left out. A word on this clone: No antigen is known for it.

Assay used: immunoSEQ multiplex PCR; TCRdb lists only in-frame clones, some missing. The table has almost 80,000 clones, about 84% seen once. This receptor was taken from an adult with an advanced solid tumor such as melanoma, head and neck, liver or kidney cancer. This chain joins TRBV7-9 and TRBJ1-1; D call uncertain. Source: CD4+ or CD8+ T cells sorted from blood, taken in a trial of the OX40 agonist ivuxolimab. The CDR3 DNA reads TGTGCCAGCAGCCCGGTTTTGAACACTGAAGCTTTCTTT. This sequence encodes CASSPVLNTEAFF.